This is a list of T cell receptor beta chains from one sample in a study of blood T cells in healthy people across ages. Each CDR3 protein is one row after TCRdb ran MiXCR on the 5' RACE reads. Counted here are over a million distinct CDR3 sequences, more than 35% occurring once; the ten biggest clones make up around 18%. Sequencing was performed on blood. The receptors originated from a woman aged 60 to 75 in good health. Each CDR3 is given with its conserved first and last residue. The D gene is left open where the match is weak. Size is omitted from some rows. Given values are once, few, many or a class for expanded clones.

V gene: TRBV28; clone size: many; D gene: TRBD1; J gene: TRBJ2-7; CDR3 DNA: TGTGCCAGCAGTCAACCGGGACAGAACTACGAGCAGTACTTC; CDR3 protein: CASSQPGQNYEQYF
V gene: TRBV7-9; clone size: -; D gene: -; J gene: TRBJ1-1; CDR3 DNA: TGTGCCAGCAGCTTAGCCCTCCCTGAAGCTTTCTTT; CDR3 protein: CASSLALPEAFF
V gene: TRBV5-1; clone size: -; D gene: TRBD2; J gene: TRBJ2-4; CDR3 DNA: TGCGCCAGCAGCAACCGGACTAGCGTCTACGGGCAGTACTTC; CDR3 protein: CASSNRTSVYGQYF
V gene: TRBV24-1; clone size: once; D gene: TRBD1; J gene: TRBJ2-5; CDR3 DNA: TGTGCCACCGGGGCGGCAGGGGGCAGAGAGACCCAGTACTTC; CDR3 protein: CATGAAGGRETQYF
V gene: TRBV7-8; clone size: -; D gene: -; J gene: TRBJ2-7; CDR3 DNA: TGTGCCAGCAGCTTAACGGATACTACCTACGAGCAGTACTTC; CDR3 protein: CASSLTDTTYEQYF
V gene: TRBV2; clone size: -; D gene: -; J gene: TRBJ2-7; CDR3 DNA: TGTGCCAGCAGGTCGACTGACACTAGGGACTACGAGCAGTACTTC; CDR3 protein: CASRSTDTRDYEQYF
V gene: TRBV7-9; clone size: -; D gene: TRBD2; J gene: TRBJ2-3; CDR3 DNA: TGTGCCAGCAGCAATAGCGGGCCCGGTACGCAGTATTTT; CDR3 protein: CASSNSGPGTQYF
V gene: TRBV7-9; clone size: -; D gene: TRBD1; J gene: TRBJ2-1; CDR3 DNA: TGTGCCAGCAGCTTGAGGGGGACAGGGCTGGATGAGCAGTTCTTC; CDR3 protein: CASSLRGTGLDEQFF
V gene: TRBV5-1; clone size: -; D gene: TRBD2; J gene: TRBJ2-7; CDR3 DNA: TGCGCCAGCAGCTTGGGTGCGGGAGGGGGTACCTACGAGCAGTACTTC; CDR3 protein: CASSLGAGGGTYEQYF
V gene: TRBV24-1; clone size: -; D gene: -; J gene: TRBJ2-7; CDR3 DNA: TGTGCCACCACTAGCGCCTACAATGAGCAGTACTTC; CDR3 protein: CATTSAYNEQYF
V gene: TRBV6-5; clone size: -; D gene: TRBD2; J gene: TRBJ2-7; CDR3 DNA: TGTGCCAGCAGTTACTCGACGGCTAGCGGGTCCTACGAGCAGTACTTC; CDR3 protein: CASSYSTASGSYEQYF
V gene: TRBV20-1; clone size: few; D gene: -; J gene: TRBJ1-2; CDR3 DNA: TGCAGTGCTAGTCCACAGGGAGCCCTTGGCTACACCTTC; CDR3 protein: CSASPQGALGYTF
V gene: TRBV10-3; clone size: -; D gene: -; J gene: TRBJ2-6; CDR3 DNA: TGTGCCATCAGTGAGACCAGTGGTGGCATTGGGGCCAACGTCCTGACTTTC; CDR3 protein: CAISETSGGIGANVLTF
V gene: TRBV5-1; clone size: few; D gene: TRBD2; J gene: TRBJ2-7; CDR3 DNA: TGCGCCAGCAGCCCCGCGGGCGGGAGGGTCTACGAGCAGTACTTC; CDR3 protein: CASSPAGGRVYEQYF
V gene: TRBV11-2; clone size: -; D gene: -; J gene: TRBJ2-7; CDR3 DNA: TGTGCCAGCAGCCGGCGGGCTGCCTCCTACGAGCAGTACTTC; CDR3 protein: CASSRRAASYEQYF
V gene: TRBV5-5; clone size: -; D gene: -; J gene: TRBJ2-7; CDR3 DNA: TGTGCCAGCAGCTTGGTCGCAGTCTACGAGCAGTACTTC; CDR3 protein: CASSLVAVYEQYF
V gene: TRBV25-1; clone size: -; D gene: TRBD2; J gene: TRBJ2-4; CDR3 DNA: TGTGCCAGCAAGGGGAGACTAGCGGGAGCGGACATTCAGTACTTC; CDR3 protein: CASKGRLAGADIQYF
V gene: TRBV4-2; clone size: few; D gene: -; J gene: TRBJ1-5; CDR3 DNA: TGTGCCAGCAGCCAAATCGGTTCCTCCCAGCATTTT; CDR3 protein: CASSQIGSSQHF
V gene: TRBV20-1; clone size: -; D gene: TRBD2; J gene: TRBJ2-1; CDR3 DNA: TGCAGTGCTAGAGAAGCATGGCTAGCGGCCTACAATGAGCAGTTCTTC; CDR3 protein: CSAREAWLAAYNEQFF
V gene: TRBV5-1; clone size: -; D gene: TRBD2; J gene: TRBJ2-5; CDR3 DNA: TGCGCCAGCAGCTTATCCCCTAGCGGGATAAATCAAGAGACCCAGTACTTC; CDR3 protein: CASSLSPSGINQETQYF
V gene: TRBV15; clone size: few; D gene: -; J gene: TRBJ2-3; CDR3 DNA: TGTGCCACCAGCAGAGATACTCCCAATACGCAGTATTTT; CDR3 protein: CATSRDTPNTQYF
V gene: TRBV5-5; clone size: -; D gene: -; J gene: TRBJ1-6; CDR3 DNA: TGTGCCAGCAGCTTGGGCCTACATGAAGGGAATTCACCCCTCCACTTT; CDR3 protein: CASSLGLHEGNSPLHF
V gene: TRBV3-1; clone size: few; D gene: TRBD1; J gene: TRBJ2-7; CDR3 DNA: TGTGCCAGCAGCCAAGCCTGGACAGGGGCAGGCGAGCAGTACTTC; CDR3 protein: CASSQAWTGAGEQYF
V gene: TRBV7-2; clone size: many; D gene: -; J gene: TRBJ1-1; CDR3 DNA: TGTGCCAGCACCGGGCGGGGGGGAACTGAAGCTTTCTTT; CDR3 protein: CASTGRGGTEAFF
V gene: TRBV20-1; clone size: -; D gene: -; J gene: TRBJ2-1; CDR3 DNA: TGCAGTGCTAGTAGACAGTTGAATGAGCAGTTCTTC; CDR3 protein: CSASRQLNEQFF
V gene: TRBV28; clone size: -; D gene: -; J gene: TRBJ2-1; CDR3 DNA: TGTGCCAGCAGTTTACTTTCCGTAGTCTACAATGAGCAGTTCTTC; CDR3 protein: CASSLLSVVYNEQFF
V gene: TRBV5-1; clone size: -; D gene: TRBD2; J gene: TRBJ2-3; CDR3 DNA: TGCGCCAGTGGGACTAGCGCGACAGATACGCAGTATTTT; CDR3 protein: CASGTSATDTQYF
V gene: TRBV20-1; clone size: -; D gene: -; J gene: TRBJ1-5; CDR3 DNA: TGCAGTGCTCGGTCCTACGGACAGCCCCAGCATTTT; CDR3 protein: CSARSYGQPQHF
V gene: TRBV5-5; clone size: -; D gene: -; J gene: TRBJ2-7; CDR3 DNA: TGTGCCAGCAGCTTGGTCCTGGACAGGAGGGTCAATGAGCAGTACTTC; CDR3 protein: CASSLVLDRRVNEQYF
V gene: TRBV7-8; clone size: -; D gene: -; J gene: TRBJ2-6; CDR3 DNA: TGTGCCAGCAGCTTAACCACAGGGTCCTCTGGGGCCAACGTCCTGACTTTC; CDR3 protein: CASSLTTGSSGANVLTF
V gene: TRBV7-2; clone size: -; D gene: -; J gene: TRBJ2-3; CDR3 DNA: TGTGCCAGCAGCTTAGGGGGGCCGGGACTTACGCAGTATTTT; CDR3 protein: CASSLGGPGLTQYF
V gene: TRBV19; clone size: few; D gene: -; J gene: TRBJ2-5; CDR3 DNA: TGTGCCAGTAGTATCGATGGCGAAGAGACCCAGTACTTC; CDR3 protein: CASSIDGEETQYF
V gene: TRBV28; clone size: many; D gene: -; J gene: TRBJ2-5; CDR3 DNA: TGTGCCAGCAGTTTTGCGGACTTAAAACGGGAGACCCAGTACTTC; CDR3 protein: CASSFADLKRETQYF
V gene: TRBV2; clone size: few; D gene: TRBD1; J gene: TRBJ2-3; CDR3 DNA: TGTGCCAGCACGCGACAGGGGGGGAGCACAGATACGCAGTATTTT; CDR3 protein: CASTRQGGSTDTQYF
V gene: TRBV20-1; clone size: -; D gene: -; J gene: TRBJ2-1; CDR3 DNA: TGCAGTGCTAGAGGGCATGGGATCTCAGGGTCTTTATACAATGAGCAGTTCTTC; CDR3 protein: CSARGHGISGSLYNEQFF
V gene: TRBV28; clone size: many; D gene: -; J gene: TRBJ2-4; CDR3 DNA: TGTGCCAGCAGAACAGAAAACATTCAGTACTTC; CDR3 protein: CASRTENIQYF
V gene: TRBV5-1; clone size: few; D gene: -; J gene: TRBJ2-1; CDR3 DNA: TGCGCCAGCAGCAGGACTGCTAACAATGAGCAGTTCTTC; CDR3 protein: CASSRTANNEQFF
V gene: TRBV27; clone size: -; D gene: -; J gene: TRBJ2-2; CDR3 DNA: TGTGCCAGCAGTACTCAGGGGCTAATCGGGGAGCTGTTTTTT; CDR3 protein: CASSTQGLIGELFF
V gene: TRBV2; clone size: once; D gene: -; J gene: TRBJ2-2; CDR3 DNA: TGTGCCAGCAGTGGCTTCGGGGAGCTGTTTTTT; CDR3 protein: CASSGFGELFF
V gene: TRBV11-2; clone size: few; D gene: -; J gene: TRBJ2-7; CDR3 DNA: TGTGCCAGCAGCTTAGACAGGGGAGTAAACGAGCAGTACTTC; CDR3 protein: CASSLDRGVNEQYF
V gene: TRBV7-2; clone size: few; D gene: -; J gene: TRBJ2-1; CDR3 DNA: TGTGCCAGCAGCGCTGATCCCCACTACAATGAGCAGTTCTTC; CDR3 protein: CASSADPHYNEQFF
V gene: TRBV20-1; clone size: -; D gene: -; J gene: TRBJ2-1; CDR3 DNA: TGCAGTGCTAGAGCCGACAGGTACAATGAGCAGTTCTTC; CDR3 protein: CSARADRYNEQFF
V gene: TRBV6-6; clone size: many; D gene: -; J gene: TRBJ2-7; CDR3 DNA: TGTGCCAGCAGACGCACCTACGAGCAGTACTTC; CDR3 protein: CASRRTYEQYF
V gene: TRBV3-1; clone size: -; D gene: TRBD2; J gene: TRBJ2-1; CDR3 DNA: TGTGCCAGCAGCCAATATGGACTAGCGGGAGGGGGGCTACACAATGAGCAGTTCTTC; CDR3 protein: CASSQYGLAGGGLHNEQFF
V gene: TRBV13; clone size: -; D gene: -; J gene: TRBJ2-1; CDR3 DNA: TGTGCCAGCAGTCTACGTCTCAGCTCCTACAATGAGCAGTTCTTC; CDR3 protein: CASSLRLSSYNEQFF
V gene: TRBV7-9; clone size: -; D gene: -; J gene: TRBJ1-2; CDR3 DNA: TGTGCCAGCAGCTCTACCCCGGGCAGGGACTATGGCTACACCTTC; CDR3 protein: CASSSTPGRDYGYTF
V gene: TRBV7-9; clone size: -; D gene: TRBD2; J gene: TRBJ2-1; CDR3 DNA: TGTGCCAGCAGCCGGACTAGCTGGGAGCAGTTCTTC; CDR3 protein: CASSRTSWEQFF
V gene: TRBV5-1; clone size: many; D gene: -; J gene: TRBJ2-7; CDR3 DNA: TGTGCCAGCAGTCTCGGGGGCGAGCAGTACTTC; CDR3 protein: CASSLGGEQYF
V gene: TRBV21-1; clone size: -; D gene: -; J gene: TRBJ2-7; CDR3 DNA: TGTGCCAGCAGCAGCGTCAGGGGGAACTGCTACGAGCAGTACTTC; CDR3 protein: CASSSVRGNCYEQYF
V gene: TRBV7-8; clone size: -; D gene: TRBD2; J gene: TRBJ2-7; CDR3 DNA: TGTGCCAGCAGTTTTGGGACTAGTTTGATTCTCCAGTACTTC; CDR3 protein: CASSFGTSLILQYF
V gene: TRBV20-1; clone size: once; D gene: -; J gene: TRBJ2-5; CDR3 DNA: TGCAGCGTGGGGGCGGCGAGAAGAGCGGCCCAGTACTTC; CDR3 protein: CSVGAARRAAQYF
V gene: TRBV29-1; clone size: -; D gene: TRBD2; J gene: TRBJ2-7; CDR3 DNA: TGCAGCGTCACGACCGGGACTAGCTTTGAGCAGTACTTC; CDR3 protein: CSVTTGTSFEQYF